This is a list of T cell receptor beta chains from one sample in a study of regulatory T cells in long-lasting Graves disease. TCRdb passed the multiplex PCR reads through MiXCR, listing each CDR3 protein once. Of 400,000 to 500,000 distinct CDR3 sequences detected, just under 15% appear once; the ten largest clones hold around 17%. These data were also filed under a second study, of T cells in Graves' hyperthyroidism and ophthalmopathy.

The sample consisted of peripheral blood mononuclear cells (PBMCs), taken at new diagnosis, from a patient treated with antithyroid drugs. These receptors came from a woman in her twenties or thirties with Graves disease. Both conserved end residues are part of each CDR3. A D gene is named only where the DNA matches it firmly. Size is stated for part of the rows, as once, few or many counts, or as a class when the clone is expanded.

-,few,TRBV20-1,TRBJ2-1,CSARHWRSYNEQFF,TGCAGTGCGCGACATTGGAGGTCTTACAATGAGCAGTTCTTC
TRBD2,many,TRBV3-1,TRBJ2-7,CASSQPGPSVAGGSSYEQYF,TGTGCCAGCAGCCAACCGGGCCCTTCGGTAGCGGGCGGGAGCTCCTACGAGCAGTACTTC
TRBD2,-,TRBV28,TRBJ2-3,CASSSGRARDTQYF,TGTGCCAGCAGCAGCGGGAGGGCTCGAGATACGCAGTATTTT
-,many,TRBV7-2,TRBJ2-2,CASSWDQTNTGELFF,TGTGCCAGCAGCTGGGACCAGACGAACACCGGGGAGCTGTTTTTT
-,few,TRBV30,TRBJ1-2,CAWSVGGLDGYTF,TGTGCCTGGAGTGTTGGGGGGTTGGATGGCTACACCTTC
TRBD2,many,TRBV12-3/TRBV12-4,TRBJ2-7,CASSFGAGAAGEQYF,TGTGCCAGCAGTTTTGGGGCGGGAGCTGCAGGGGAGCAGTACTTC
-,many,TRBV7-3,TRBJ2-3,CASSLSRTDTQYF,TGTGCCAGCAGCTTAAGCAGAACAGATACGCAGTATTTT
-,-,TRBV4-1,TRBJ1-4,CASSQDATGKYEKLFF,TGCGCCAGCAGCCAAGACGCAACAGGAAAATATGAAAAACTGTTTTTT
-,many,TRBV7-9,TRBJ1-3,CASSPSGNTIYF,TGTGCCAGCTCCCCTTCTGGAAACACCATATATTTT
-,-,TRBV7-2,TRBJ1-6,CASSLVRAPEALHF,TGTGCCAGCAGCTTAGTCAGGGCCCCCGAGGCCCTCCACTTT
TRBD1,many,TRBV28,TRBJ2-7,CASRDPGQGAYEQYF,TGTGCCAGCAGGGACCCGGGACAGGGGGCCTACGAGCAGTACTTC
-,many,TRBV28,TRBJ2-6,CAFSRAGANVLTF,TGTGCCTTTTCCAGGGCCGGGGCCAACGTCCTGACTTTC
-,many,TRBV3-1,TRBJ2-3,CASSPVTRLRTDTQYF,TGTGCCAGCAGCCCAGTTACTAGACTTCGCACAGATACGCAGTATTTT
TRBD2,-,TRBV28,TRBJ2-7,CASSSPSGGSYEQYF,TGTGCCAGCAGTTCCCCTAGCGGAGGATCCTACGAGCAGTACTTC
-,many,TRBV9,TRBJ2-7,CASSLRGGSYEQYF,TGTGCCAGCAGCTTACGTGGCGGCTCCTACGAGCAGTACTTC
TRBD2,-,TRBV27,TRBJ2-3,CASSLIRASGSTDTQYF,TGTGCCAGCAGTTTAATTAGGGCTAGCGGGAGCACAGATACGCAGTATTTT
-,-,TRBV6-1,TRBJ1-6,CAGSPAGTPLHF,TGTGCCGGCAGCCCGGCGGGGACACCCCTCCACTTT
TRBD1,-,TRBV15,TRBJ2-2,CATSRGLGTASTGELFF,TGTGCCACCAGCAGGGGTTTGGGGACAGCGAGCACCGGGGAGCTGTTTTTT
-,many,TRBV5-8,TRBJ2-1,CASSLALALGAYNEQFF,TGTGCCAGCAGCTTGGCCCTAGCGCTAGGGGCCTACAATGAGCAGTTCTTC
-,few,TRBV18,TRBJ1-1,CARSRSGTEAFF,TGTGCCCGCTCCCGAAGCGGCACTGAAGCTTTCTTT
-,many,TRBV6-1,TRBJ2-5,CASTSPRRAGRETQYF,TGTGCCAGCACCAGCCCGCGGAGGGCCGGTAGGGAGACCCAGTACTTC
TRBD2,many,TRBV4-1,TRBJ2-1,CASSQSGSSYNEQFF,TGTGCCAGTTCCCAAAGCGGGAGCTCCTACAATGAGCAGTTCTTC